Listed below are T cell receptor beta chains from one sample, sequenced in a study of T-cell reconstitution after alpha-beta-depleted transplantation in children. TCRdb re-analysed the PCR reads in MiXCR, keeping a single row per CDR3 protein. Among about 610,000 distinct CDR3 sequences listed, roughly a tenth were seen once. The starting material was PBMCs from the stem cell graft donor, obtained from the stem cell graft. These receptors were taken from a human donor who donated a stem cell graft to a child with acute myeloid leukemia. The CDR3 runs from the conserved cysteine through the conserved F or W. Fields, in order: J gene, clone size, D gene, V gene, CDR3 DNA, CDR3 protein. D genes are given only for firm matches. The size of a clone is reported for some rows only, either as once, few or many, or as a class for expanded clones.

TRBJ2-1,NA,NA,TRBV20-1,TGCAGCCCTAGGCCACGTGAGCAGTTCTTC,CSPRPREQFF
TRBJ2-7,NA,NA,TRBV4-1,TGCGCCAGCAGCCGAGGGTCCTACTACGAGCAGTACTTC,CASSRGSYYEQYF
TRBJ2-1,NA,TRBD1,TRBV24-1,TGTGCCACCAGTGACCCGGACAGGGCGCCCCGGGGTGAGCAGTTCTTC,CATSDPDRAPRGEQFF
TRBJ2-3,many,NA,TRBV12-3/TRBV12-4,TGTGCCAGCAGTGAGGGTGGGCGCACAGATACGCAGTATTTT,CASSEGGRTDTQYF
TRBJ2-1,NA,TRBD2,TRBV7-2,TGTGCCAGCAGCCCAGGGACTAGCGGGATTATTGAGCAGTTCTTC,CASSPGTSGIIEQFF
TRBJ2-7,NA,TRBD2,TRBV7-9,TGTGCCAGCAGCTTAGCGCTGGCGGGAGGGAACGAGCAGTACTTC,CASSLALAGGNEQYF
TRBJ2-3,NA,NA,TRBV20-1,TGCAGTGCCCCGGACTTGGCCGCCCCTGATACGCAGTATTTT,CSAPDLAAPDTQYF
TRBJ2-3,NA,NA,TRBV20-1,TGCAGTGCTAGAAAGGGTGGATCCACAGATACGCAGTATTTT,CSARKGGSTDTQYF
TRBJ2-4,NA,NA,TRBV6-2/TRBV6-3,TGTGCCAGCAGTTATACCGGACTTAAAAACATTCAGTACTTC,CASSYTGLKNIQYF
TRBJ1-1,few,NA,TRBV5-1,TGCGCCAGCAGCTTGGCGTGGGGTCCCACTGAAGCTTTCTTT,CASSLAWGPTEAFF
TRBJ2-7,NA,NA,TRBV12-3/TRBV12-4,TGTGCCAGCAGTTCGCGACTTGACAGGACGGCGCAGTACTTC,CASSSRLDRTAQYF
TRBJ2-5,NA,NA,TRBV6-5,TGTGCCAGCAGTTACTCGACCCCGGGGGCAGCAGGAGAGACCCAGTACTTC,CASSYSTPGAAGETQYF
TRBJ1-1,few,NA,TRBV4-1,TGCGCCAGCAGCCAAGATCGCCTCTTGAACACTGAAGCTTTCTTT,CASSQDRLLNTEAFF
TRBJ2-4,NA,NA,TRBV5-1,TGCGCCAGCAGCTTACCCGAGGGGGGCTCTAAAAACATTCAGTACTTC,CASSLPEGGSKNIQYF
TRBJ2-6,few,NA,TRBV12-3/TRBV12-4,TGTGCCAGCAGCGCTGCCCTCAGCTCTGGGGCCAACGTCCTGACTTTC,CASSAALSSGANVLTF
TRBJ1-5,few,NA,TRBV20-1,TGCAGTGTAACAGACGCGGGGAATCAGCCCCAGCATTTT,CSVTDAGNQPQHF
TRBJ2-1,few,NA,TRBV30,TGTGCCTGGAGTTATTACCAGGGATTAGTTCACAATGAGCAGTTCTTC,CAWSYYQGLVHNEQFF
TRBJ2-7,few,NA,TRBV30,TGTGCCTGGCTGGACTCCTACGAGCAGTACTTC,CAWLDSYEQYF
TRBJ2-7,NA,NA,TRBV12-3/TRBV12-4,TGTGCCAGCAGTCCCAATGTCGACTTAAAGACCGACGGGCAGTACTTC,CASSPNVDLKTDGQYF
TRBJ1-5,many,NA,TRBV12-3/TRBV12-4,TGTGCCAGCAGTTTAGACACTTCTAGGCCCCAGCATTTT,CASSLDTSRPQHF
TRBJ2-5,few,TRBD2,TRBV9,TGTGCCAGCAGCCCCCACCCGGGACTAGCGGGAGATGAGACCCAGTACTTC,CASSPHPGLAGDETQYF
TRBJ2-5,NA,TRBD2,TRBV20-1,TGCAGTGCTGGGGCGGGACTAGCGGGAAAAGAGACCCAGTACTTC,CSAGAGLAGKETQYF
TRBJ2-7,many,TRBD1,TRBV5-1,TGCGCCAGCAGCTATGGACAGGGCGTTCCCTACGAGCAGTACTTC,CASSYGQGVPYEQYF
TRBJ2-1,NA,TRBD2,TRBV9,TGTGCCAGCGGTGCGACAGCGGGAGGCGGCAATGAGCAGTTCTTC,CASGATAGGGNEQFF
TRBJ2-1,many,TRBD2,TRBV12-3/TRBV12-4,TGTGCCAGCAGTCCTTCTAGCGGGAGAGCCCACAATGAGCAGTTCTTC,CASSPSSGRAHNEQFF
TRBJ2-2,few,NA,TRBV28,TGTGCCAGCAGGCTAGGCACCGGGGAGCTGTTTTTT,CASRLGTGELFF
TRBJ2-1,many,NA,TRBV20-1,TGCAGTGCTAGAGAGGGCGGCGGGCCTTACAATGAGCAGTTCTTC,CSAREGGGPYNEQFF
TRBJ1-5,NA,NA,TRBV20-1,TGCAGCTTCGGGAGCAATCAGCCCCAGCATTTT,CSFGSNQPQHF
TRBJ2-1,many,NA,TRBV29-1,TGCAGCGTTGACAATATAACAATTGAGCAGTTCTTC,CSVDNITIEQFF
TRBJ2-1,NA,NA,TRBV3-1,TGTGCCAGCAGCCAAGAGGTACACCCGGCCATCGTAGGTGAGCAGTTCTTC,CASSQEVHPAIVGEQFF
TRBJ2-7,NA,NA,TRBV28,TGTGCCACCTCCTCCGCCGGGACTTGGGGCTACGAGCAGTACTTC,CATSSAGTWGYEQYF
TRBJ2-7,few,TRBD2,TRBV7-3,TGTGCCAGCAGCTTAACGGGAGGGTCGAGCCTTGGCGAGCAGTACTTC,CASSLTGGSSLGEQYF
TRBJ2-3,few,NA,TRBV20-1,TGCAGTGCTATATCCCAGGGTCGCGGCACAGATACGCAGTATTTT,CSAISQGRGTDTQYF
TRBJ2-5,many,NA,TRBV5-6,TGTGCCAGCAGCTTGGAATCCGGGGCAGAGACCCAGTACTTC,CASSLESGAETQYF
TRBJ1-1,NA,NA,TRBV28,TGTGCCAGCAGTCCCCTAGGGAGTAGGACTGAAGCTTTCTTT,CASSPLGSRTEAFF
TRBJ2-7,NA,TRBD2,TRBV20-1,TGCAGTGCTGGAAGAAGCGGGAGTGCCTACGAGCAGTACTTC,CSAGRSGSAYEQYF
TRBJ2-5,few,TRBD1,TRBV20-1,TGCAGTGCTACCCCGTGGACAGGCAATCAAGAGACCCAGTACTTC,CSATPWTGNQETQYF
TRBJ2-4,NA,NA,TRBV21-1,TGTGCCAGCAGCAAGGGAACTAGCGGTGGAGTTTGGAAAAACATTCAGTACTTC,CASSKGTSGGVWKNIQYF
TRBJ2-1,NA,NA,TRBV20-1,TGCAGTGCTAGAGCCCCGCGGCGGGCGAATGAGCAGTTCTTC,CSARAPRRANEQFF
TRBJ2-1,NA,NA,TRBV30,TGTGCCTGGTGCGGGCTAGCTATAGGCGAGCAGTTCTTC,CAWCGLAIGEQFF
TRBJ2-5,NA,NA,TRBV11-2,TGTGCCAGCAGCTTAGATCCCAGGGGAAGGATAGGAGAGACCCAGTACTTC,CASSLDPRGRIGETQYF
TRBJ1-1,once,NA,TRBV19,TGTGCCAGCAGCGGACGATACACTGAAGCTTTCTTT,CASSGRYTEAFF
TRBJ2-3,NA,NA,TRBV30,TGTGCCTGGAGTGTCCAGAGTCAGAGCACAGATACGCAGTATTTT,CAWSVQSQSTDTQYF
TRBJ2-3,NA,NA,TRBV7-9,TGTGCCAGCAGCTTAAGCGGCGAGGATACGCAGTATTTT,CASSLSGEDTQYF
TRBJ1-5,NA,NA,TRBV11-3,TGTGCCAGCAGCTTCGACAGCCGCAAGCAGCCCCAGCATTTT,CASSFDSRKQPQHF
TRBJ1-4,NA,TRBD1,TRBV5-1,TGCGCCAGCAGCGACAGGGGGTTCGCGAGTAATGAAAAACTGTTTTTT,CASSDRGFASNEKLFF
TRBJ2-1,few,TRBD2,TRBV20-1,TGCAGTGCTAGAGATGGATTCGGACTAGCCAATGAGCAGTTCTTC,CSARDGFGLANEQFF